This TCR beta chain was sequenced during a study of cytomegalovirus exposure and HLA in healthy donors. General study results and limits: In a later analysis, around 18,000 TCR beta sequences were associated with HLA alleles at 0.05 false discovery rate. Sequencing artifact likely explains a cluster of highly shared sequence variants.

Concerning this clone: Its antigen remains unknown.

The PCR used 60 Vbeta and 13 Jbeta primers. Using immunoSEQ multiplex PCR, the repertoire was profiled, and TCRdb retains in-frame clones only, with some absent. Here the sample spans roughly 160,000 clones, roughly 74% being singletons. This CDR3 region has 14 residues. The germline gives CDR1 MNHNS, CDR2 SASEGT. Trimming stripped 7 bases from V and 2 bases from J, with 15 bases between. Sequences were obtained from PBMCs. V usage is TRBV6-1 and J usage is TRBJ2-7; D ambiguous. This receptor was identified in a woman in her thirties or forties in good health and CMV-seropositive. The CDR3 region is CASTTGLMAYEQYF. The CDR3 bases are TGTGCCAGCACTACGGGTCTGATGGCCTACGAGCAGTACTTC.